A single T cell receptor (beta chain) is shown here with its context. Its specific antigen is unknown. The record has no base qualities; no much larger clone is one base away. Libraries were constructed by the immunoSEQ multiplex PCR assay. A mixture of 60 forward primers for TCR Vbeta segments and 13 reverse primers for TCR Jbeta segments was used in the multiplex PCR. Amplification of the CDR3 region of rearranged TCR beta genes was performed with a multiplex PCR assay on genomic DNA. On the Illumina HiSeq System, the amplified TCR beta libraries were sequenced as 87-base-pair reads. The authors processed their data as follows. Across the 500 to 750 repertoires, a later analysis counted some 80 million unique TCR beta chains, some 11 million of which were shared by at least two donors. To remove PCR and sequencing errors, raw reads were error-corrected and collapsed into unique sequences using a nearest-neighbor algorithm that merged closely related sequences. To assign V, D and J gene segments, CDR3 sequences were aligned to IMGT reference sequences. Each retained sequence needed at least a six-nucleotide match to both a V gene segment and a J gene segment. Rearrangements were called productive when the CDR3 lacked stop codons and stayed in frame with V and J; all others were non-productive. CDR3 was defined according to IMGT convention as the region running from the second conserved V-encoded cysteine to the conserved J-encoded phenylalanine. The earlier analysis of a few hundred of the donors excluded sequences that lacked an unambiguous match to a single V gene segment. An earlier analysis of over 450 of the donors classified V segments as functional when productive rearrangements were above 56.7% and as segregating when the standard deviation between donors was above 5%. A statistical classification framework was built for diagnosing cytomegalovirus status from the catalog of TCR beta chain sequences. In a later analysis, V and J genes were assigned by comparing TCR nucleotide sequences against IMGT/GENE-DB human TR gene sequences. A later analysis assigned CDR3 sequences and most-parsimonious VDJ recombination scenarios with the TCRdist pipeline. In a later analysis, each TCR beta chain was defined by its CDR3 amino acid sequence together with its V-gene family, and reads without a unique V-gene family were excluded. In a later analysis, around 600 highly shared, low-generation-probability nucleotide sequences were removed to address suspected cross-contamination and a sequencing artifact. For each public chain, a later analysis derived a clonal expansion index from normalized ranks of inferred template counts within each repertoire. In a later analysis, generation probabilities were computed with a VDJ recombination model fitted to out-of-frame rearrangements, and the resulting probabilities were checked against IGoR. In a later analysis, TCR-TCR, TCR-HLA and TCR-CMV co-occurrence was scored with hypergeometric tests, and a repertoire-size bias correction was applied to TCR pairs. To estimate false discovery rates, a later analysis permuted the HLA or CMV assignments 20 times. A later analysis grouped co-occurring TCRs with DBSCAN, adding TCRdist sequence similarity when clustering within HLA-allele-positive subsets. Repertoires with fewer than 30,000 or more than 120,000 public chains, plus five repertoires with anomalous nucleotide sharing, were excluded from co-occurrence clustering. This is the immuneACCESS table as TCRdb keeps it, with only in-frame sequences that have V and J called. A part of the clones is gone; compared with another copy, unresolved V genes explain less than half, and the rest is unexplained. V and J calls plus clone size are reproduced from that table; the DNA served to infer D and trimming. This sample gives 200,000 or so clones in total; about 70% of them show up just once. In total, the top ten clones hold roughly 2.5% of the sample.

The data belong to a study of cytomegalovirus exposure and HLA in healthy donors (dated by TCRdb to about 2017). For the study in its entirety: An earlier analysis of approximately 590 of the donors reported approximately 270 Gb of sequence data and 120 million or so unique TCR beta sequences from 150 million to 200 million T cells. A later genetic analysis used genome-wide SNP genotypes for about three fifths of the 666 donors, treating that subset as a discovery cohort. About 5 DR-DQ haplotypes were handled as single units for association and clustering, since linkage in the cohort was strong. Class I and class II HLA loci were covered by the typing at four-digit resolution. An early release that covered 640 HLA-typed donors contained approximately 290 gigabases of sequencing data and tens of millions of unique TCR sequences. The later analysis used no new phenotypic data to find candidate immune exposures, relying instead on TCR beta sequences and their occurrence across donors. Of the roughly 400 genotyped donors, 75% to 85% were placed in the genetic ancestry cluster associated with self-reported Caucasian donors. Every discovery cohort repertoire had been produced on one sequencing platform. Besides the first cohort of under 700 subjects, a separate validation cohort made up of 120 different subjects was used. Typing coverage varied by locus: 629-630 donors for A, B, C, DRB1 and DQB1; roughly 560 for DQA1; over 600 for DPA1; approximately 450 for DPB1. To predict cytomegalovirus infection status, the study brought together high-throughput TCR immunosequencing, statistical association of individual TCRs with disease status, and machine learning. An earlier analysis of approximately 630 of the donors applied high-throughput TCR beta sequencing to assess whether each TCR beta V gene segment acted as functional or pseudogenic. To study patterns of TCR occurrence, a later analysis re-analyzed previously published TCR beta repertoires from under 750 donors and added high-resolution HLA genotyping. The study was designed to test whether signatures of past pathogen exposure could be identified by cataloging public T cell receptors. Among 398 genotyped donors of the cohort, an average of around 240,000 unique TCR beta nucleotide sequences were sequenced per donor, around 20% of them non-productive. Donor age, sex, ethnicity and CMV serostatus were compiled together with the repertoire data. The study used immunosequencing to profile the T cell repertoires of approximately 640 subjects and linked those repertoires to cytomegalovirus serostatus. Study-level results and caveats: Because counts were too low, roughly 17 rarely observed V segments, including chromosome 9 orphons, were left out of the earlier analysis of approximately 580 of the donors. It was suggested by the authors that the approach could potentially be generalized to other disease states and immunological phenotypes. Linkage disequilibrium might explain the correlated functional status among segregating V segments, but an unknown experimental factor could not be ruled out. For the cohort, immune exposure information was limited to CMV serostatus. Most TCR sequences were observed very rarely across donors, whereas some public TCRs were present in many individuals. The study gave a list of 150 to 200 TCR beta chains associated with cytomegalovirus. A group of highly shared sequence variants was considered likely to be a technical artifact of the sequencing pipeline. In a later analysis, the rate of TCR association differed among HLA loci, with DRB1 alleles having the most associated TCRs and HLA-C alleles having the fewest. Only TCR beta chains were sequenced in this cohort, and the absence of alpha or paired-chain data limited detectable features. A later analysis found that most CMV-associated TCR beta chains appeared HLA-restricted, with HLA associations seemingly driven largely by CMV exposure. Specific HLA alleles were associated with about 17,000 TCR beta sequences at a false discovery rate of 0.05 in a later analysis. In a later analysis, several top co-occurrence clusters were reported to appear linked to parvovirus B19, influenza, CMV and Epstein-Barr virus. A further reported finding was that TCR beta sequences accurately predicted the HLA-A and HLA-B alleles for most subjects in the first cohort. Roughly uniform sequencing depth across donors was assumed in presence/absence analyses, although this assumption may not hold. Compared with the roughly 600-donor mean, donors in an Asian-associated ancestry cluster had fewer N-insertions in productive TCRs, according to a later genetic analysis. Because HLA typing was unavailable for some donors at each locus, only the typed subset was used in association tests. An earlier analysis of 587 of the donors showed that most TCR beta V segments appeared in productive rearrangements either about 87% or about 30% of the time, which broadly matched IMGT annotations. Three of the identified cytomegalovirus-associated TCR beta chains were confirmed in vitro to be specific for cytomegalovirus antigens. A later genetic analysis associated a missense DCLRE1C variant with V-gene and J-gene trimming of TCR beta chains, and an independent cohort replicated the association. Cytomegalovirus status was reported to be diagnosed by the classifier with high specificity and sensitivity in both the original and validation cohorts. In a later analysis, HLA-associated TCR beta chains showed more clonal expansion and lower generation probabilities than non-associated chains that were equally common. Strong co-occurrence of HLA alleles, especially DR and DQ, made assigning TCR associations to individual alleles difficult.

In total, about 650 healthy bone marrow donors made up the cohort. At the time of sampling, every cohort member was nominally healthy, though immune exposures that went unrecorded were likely present. The donor tested CMV seropositive, placing the donor among the approximately 290 seropositive members of the cohort. A peripheral blood sample was collected from each donor, and TCR beta sequencing was performed on peripheral blood mononuclear cells. The Qiagen DNeasy Blood Extraction Kit was used to extract genomic DNA from the blood cell samples. This TCR was recovered from a middle-aged man in good health and CMV-seropositive. Input material: PBMCs.

The CDR3 protein sequence reads: CASSPTGTNEKLFF. DNA sequence: TGCGCCAGCAGTCCGACAGGGACTAATGAAAAACTGTTTTTT. Recombination connected TRBV10-1 to TRBJ1-4; 7 bases in between match TRBD1. Measured from the cysteine to the phenylalanine, the CDR3 is 14 residues long. Kept here is only the CDR3 DNA, which spans 42 bases and is read in frame from base 1. V ends up 5 bases short and J 2 bases short, with an unmatched junction base count of 2. CDR1 and CDR2, per the germline V gene (reference sequence), are WNHNN and SYGVQD.